This entry describes one T cell receptor (beta chain). This sample was included in a study of blood T cells in healthy people across ages. Sample-barcoded 5' priming and a J-beta primer mix drove a second PCR of about 6 to 11 cycles. One entry per CDR3 protein, called by TCRdb with MiXCR from the 5' RACE reads. The sample shows about 1.4 million distinct CDR3 sequences, around 59% of them seen only once. Germline CDR1 SQVTM, CDR2 ANQGSEA. V lost 1 base to trimming and J lost 2 bases, with 14 bases between them. This CDR3 comprises 15 residues. This TCR came from a young man in good health. The chain carries TRBV29-1 and TRBJ1-2; weak D call: TRBD1 (5 bases). Sequencing was performed on blood. As DNA, the CDR3 is TGCAGCGTTGAAGGCATCAGGGCGGAGAACTATGGCTACACCTTC. This gives the protein CSVEGIRAENYGYTF.